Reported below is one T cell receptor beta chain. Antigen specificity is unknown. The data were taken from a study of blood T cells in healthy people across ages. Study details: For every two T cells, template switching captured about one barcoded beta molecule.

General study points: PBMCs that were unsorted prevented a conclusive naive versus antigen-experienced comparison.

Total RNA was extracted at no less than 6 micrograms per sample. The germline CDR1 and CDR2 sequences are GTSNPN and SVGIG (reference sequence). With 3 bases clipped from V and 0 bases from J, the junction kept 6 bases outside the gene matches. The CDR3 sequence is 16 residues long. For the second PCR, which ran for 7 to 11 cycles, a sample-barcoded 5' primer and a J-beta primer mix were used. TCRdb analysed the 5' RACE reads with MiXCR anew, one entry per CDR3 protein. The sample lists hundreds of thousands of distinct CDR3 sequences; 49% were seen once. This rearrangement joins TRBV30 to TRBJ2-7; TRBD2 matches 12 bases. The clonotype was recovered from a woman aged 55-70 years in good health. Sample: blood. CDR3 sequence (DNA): TGTGCCTGGAGAGGGGGACTAGCGGGTTACTCCTACGAGCAGTACTTC. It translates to CAWRGGLAGYSYEQYF.